This record covers a single TCR beta chain. These data originate in a study of blood T cell repertoires in COVID-19. In the study overall: From T cells, B-cell-depleted T cells, or PBMCs came the material, which was cDNA or gDNA.

V trimming: 6 bases; J trimming: 9 bases; junction bases outside the gene matches: 10. Germline loops: CDR1 MNHEY, CDR2 SMNVEV (reference sequence). This CDR3 has 14 residues. Libraries were prepared by immunoSEQ multiplex PCR; TCRdb keeps only in-frame clonotypes and omits some of them. This table holds some 290,000 clones, 85% to 90% found once. This clonotype originated in a woman aged 40 to 50 with COVID-19, enrolled during active disease. What was sequenced was peripheral blood. This chain uses TRBV27 with TRBJ1-5; 8 nucleotides match TRBD1. CDR3: CASSHYRDRRPQHF. Here the CDR3 DNA reads TGTGCCAGCAGCCACTACAGGGACAGGAGGCCCCAGCATTTT.